This entry describes one TCR beta chain. Its specificity is unknown. Each CDR3 protein gets one entry after TCRdb re-called the reads with MiXCR. The data show roughly 200,000 distinct CDR3 sequences, roughly two fifths seen once. The entry originates in a study of T cell repertoires in cytomegalovirus infection. This TCR was sampled from a human donor in good health (CMV status not recorded). Some clones in this sample may be carry-over from other donors' samples. The starting material was CD8+ T cells from cultured PBMCs, obtained from culture after CMV antigen stimulation.

The CDR3 sequence: CASTLTWTGFITNYGYTF. CDR3 DNA sequence: TGTGCCAGCACCTTAACTTGGACAGGGTTCATCACCAACTATGGCTACACCTTC. The rearrangement links TRBV6-2 or TRBV6-3 to TRBJ1-2; 8 bases align to TRBD1. Germline V gene data show CDR1 as MNHEY and CDR2 as SVGEGT. The V gene end was trimmed by 7 bases and the J gene end by 2 bases; junction bases not matched to a gene: 18. The CDR3 runs to 18 residues.